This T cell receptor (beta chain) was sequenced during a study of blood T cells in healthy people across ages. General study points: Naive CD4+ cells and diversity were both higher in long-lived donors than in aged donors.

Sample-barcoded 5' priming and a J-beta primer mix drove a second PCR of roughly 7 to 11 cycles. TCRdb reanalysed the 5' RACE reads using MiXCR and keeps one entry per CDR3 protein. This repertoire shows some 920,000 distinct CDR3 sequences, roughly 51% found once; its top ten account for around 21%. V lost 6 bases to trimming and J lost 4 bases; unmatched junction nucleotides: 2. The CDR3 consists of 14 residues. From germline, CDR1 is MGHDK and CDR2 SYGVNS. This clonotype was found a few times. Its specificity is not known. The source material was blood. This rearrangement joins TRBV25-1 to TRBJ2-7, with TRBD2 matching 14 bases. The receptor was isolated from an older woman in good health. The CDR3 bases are TGTGCCAGCAGAGGACTAGCGGGGGGATACGAGCAGTACTTC. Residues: CASRGLAGGYEQYF.